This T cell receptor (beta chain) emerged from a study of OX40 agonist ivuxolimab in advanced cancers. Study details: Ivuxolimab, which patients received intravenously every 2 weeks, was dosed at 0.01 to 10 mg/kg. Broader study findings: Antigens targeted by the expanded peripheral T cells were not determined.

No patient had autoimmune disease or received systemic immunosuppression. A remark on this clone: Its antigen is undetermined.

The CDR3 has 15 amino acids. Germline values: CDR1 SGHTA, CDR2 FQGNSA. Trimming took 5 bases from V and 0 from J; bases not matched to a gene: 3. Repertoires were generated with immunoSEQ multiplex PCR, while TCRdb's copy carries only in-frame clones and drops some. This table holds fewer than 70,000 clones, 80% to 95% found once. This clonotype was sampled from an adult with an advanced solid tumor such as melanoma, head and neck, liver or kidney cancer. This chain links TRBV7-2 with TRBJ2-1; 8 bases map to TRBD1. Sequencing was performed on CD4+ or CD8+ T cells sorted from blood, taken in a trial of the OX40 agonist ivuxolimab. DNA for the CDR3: TGTGCCAGCAGCACAGGGGGGAGCTCCTACAATGAGCAGTTCTTC. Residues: CASSTGGSSYNEQFF.